The sequence of this T cell receptor (beta chain) was determined in a study of cytomegalovirus exposure and HLA in healthy donors. The study's findings and limits: The study flagged about 160 TCR beta chains as cytomegalovirus-associated. In an earlier analysis, in about 530 donors, most V segments appeared productive either ~90% or ~30% of the time. Accurate prediction of most subjects' HLA-A and HLA-B alleles from TCR beta sequences was reported.

Germline values: CDR1 SGHVS, CDR2 FNYEAQ. The CDR3 contains 18 residues. Primers: 60 Vbeta forward and 13 Jbeta reverse. Clones were read by immunoSEQ multiplex PCR, and TCRdb kept only the in-frame ones, dropping some. The table records approximately 170,000 clones, approximately 80% of them present only once. With respect to this clone: Its antigen is unknown. Germline is not matched at one junction end, which may reflect a read error. Other nucleotide sequences from this sample produce the same CDR3.

The rearrangement links TRBV7-6 to TRBJ2-6; D possibly corresponds to TRBD1 (5 bases). The sequence came from a boy aged 2 to 9 in good health and CMV-seronegative. The sequenced material came from PBMCs. This chain's CDR3 is CASSAEMAGSGGANVLTF. DNA of the CDR3: TGTGCCAGCAGCGCTGAAATGGCAGGGTCCGGTGGGGCCAATGTCCTGACTTTC.